This TCR beta chain was sequenced in a study of cytomegalovirus exposure and HLA in healthy donors. In the case of this clone: This sample includes further DNA sequences coding for the same CDR3.

With 60 Vbeta and 13 Jbeta primers, the PCR was carried out. Profiling relied on immunoSEQ multiplex PCR, and the TCRdb table lists in-frame clones only, not all of them. The profile shows 150,000 to 250,000 clones, around 77% of them singletons. Between the trimmed V and J ends, which lost 0 bases and 1 base, there was a span of 4 bases. The length of the CDR3 is 13 residues. Germline CDR1 and CDR2: SGHRS and YFSETQ. This sequence joins TRBV5-1 and TRBJ1-1; D not certain. The receptor was derived from a young man in good health and CMV-seronegative. The sample comprised PBMCs. The CDR3 protein is CASSLARNTEAFF. The CDR3 nucleotides are TGCGCCAGCAGCTTGGCCAGGAACACTGAAGCTTTCTTT.